By frequency, the clone carrying this TCR beta chain registers medium-sized. Its specificity is unknown. The CDR3 spans 15 residues. CDR1 is SGHDT and CDR2 is YYEEEE in the germline V gene. This entry is derived from a study of T cell clusters in autoimmune cytopenias. TRB was amplified by touch-down multiplex PCR, primer pools A and B combined. No DNA is given; TCRdb re-called the multiplex PCR reads and lists each CDR3 protein once. Here the sample table reports more than 6,500 distinct CDR3 sequences. Some 38,000 genome equivalents of blood DNA were amplified for TRB. Overall study results and limits: The T cell clusters were defined only in silico, without experimental functional validation. No cluster-lack signature appeared between secondary cytopenia and chronic lymphocytic leukemia patients, apparently due to lymphoma masking. TRB repertoire shifts in secondary cytopenia and chronic lymphocytic leukemia mostly reflected lymphoma, not autoimmunity. Exclusive TRB clusters were 2.5 to 3.5-fold more numerous in healthy donors than in active autoimmune hepatitis.

The V and J genes are TRBV5-6 and TRBJ2-1; TCRdb returns TRBD1, unconfirmable since there is no DNA. Sequenced material: peripheral blood. The TCR sequence derives from a human donor with an autoimmune cytopenia or autoimmune hepatitis (not recorded which). The CDR3 spells CASSATRRGTNEQFF.